The 19 T cell receptor beta chains below all came from one sample that was sequenced in a study of glioma-infiltrating T cells. TCR alpha and beta CDR3 regions were amplified from RNA using iRepertoire nested multiplex PCR. One entry per CDR3 protein results from TCRdb running MiXCR on the multiplex PCR reads. Of some 100,000 distinct CDR3 sequences in the sample, 20% to 30% were seen once. Specimen: glioma tissue, nonneoplastic brain tissue, or PBMCs (not recorded which). These receptors were taken from a human donor with low-grade glioma or glioblastoma, undergoing nonglioma brain surgery, or in good health (not recorded which).

This chain uses TRBV7-2 with TRBJ1-2; possibly TRBD1 for D (6 bases). With 4 bases removed from V and 3 bases from J, the gap between germline ends came to 12 bases. This CDR3 spans 14 amino acids. CDR1 and CDR2 from the germline V gene are SGHTA and FQGNSA. CDR3 sequence reads: CASSSGRGDYGYTF. The CDR3 DNA follows: TGTGCCAGCAGCTCGGGCAGGGGAGACTATGGCTACACCTTC.

This clonotype was detected ten times or more. CDR3 sequence reads: CSARWGQGVNQPQHF. The CDR3 DNA reads as TGCAGTGCTAGATGGGGACAGGGGGTAAATCAGCCCCAGCATTTT. The chain is built from TRBV20-1 and TRBJ1-5, with 11 positions matching TRBD1. Germline CDR1 reads DFQATT; CDR2 reads SNEGSKA (reference sequence). This CDR3 comprises 15 residues. The junction had 4 bases not matched to a gene; V was cut back by 2 bases and J by 4 bases.

The chain uses TRBV27 and TRBJ2-1; TRBD2 matches 11 bases. The CDR3 contains 16 residues. Trimming at V came to 3 bases and at J to 1 base, leaving 2 bases not matched to a gene. The germline gives CDR1 MNHEY, CDR2 SMNVEV (reference sequence). The CDR3 is CASSFTSGRSYNEQFF. In DNA form, the CDR3 reads TGTGCCAGCAGTTTCACTAGCGGGAGATCCTACAATGAGCAGTTCTTC.

At least ten counts were recorded for this clonotype. The V gene is TRBV7-2, the J gene TRBJ1-3; D is unresolved. The CDR3 has 13 amino acids. V was trimmed by 1 base and J by 4 bases, leaving 5 bases between them. Germline V CDR1 and CDR2: SGHTA, FQGNSA. CDR3 DNA sequence: TGTGCCAGCAGCTTAGGTCGGGGAAACACCATATATTTT. Translating gives CASSLGRGNTIYF.

This clonotype was seen ten or more times. V usage is TRBV27 and J usage is TRBJ2-1; D remains unclear. The germline gives CDR1 MNHEY, CDR2 SMNVEV (reference sequence). This CDR3 has 15 amino acids. Trimming shortened V by 0 bases and J by 3 bases, and 9 bases separated the two germline ends. This CDR3 is CASSLSKVLYNEQFF. The CDR3, as DNA: TGTGCCAGCAGTTTATCGAAGGTTCTCTACAATGAGCAGTTCTTC.

This chain uses TRBV5-4 with TRBJ1-5, with D unclear. Deletions cut 3 bases from V and 6 bases from J, with 7 bases between. CDR1 and CDR2 from the germline V gene are SGHNT and YYREEE (reference sequence). CDR3 length equals 12 residues. The CDR3 sequence: CASSWGTQPQHF. The CDR3 nucleotides read TGTGCCAGCAGCTGGGGTACTCAGCCCCAGCATTTT.

This clonotype occurred many times. CDR3 sequence reads: CASISLADVLNEQFF. The CDR3 DNA follows: TGTGCCAGCATCTCCCTAGCGGATGTCCTCAATGAGCAGTTCTTC. This sequence joins TRBV28 and TRBJ2-1, with 7 bases aligning to TRBD2. V shed 7 bases, J shed 6 bases, and the junction held 12 bases outside the gene matches. The CDR3 sequence is 15 residues long. Germline CDR1 is MDHEN and CDR2 is SYDVKM.

This clonotype was seen at least ten times. This chain links TRBV20-1 with TRBJ2-7; D is unresolved. Trimming left V 4 bases short and J 4 bases short, with 8 bases between. This CDR3 has 11 amino acids. Per the germline V gene, CDR1 is DFQATT and CDR2 is SNEGSKA (reference sequence). CDR3 in amino acids: CSAILRYEQYF. The CDR3 DNA follows: TGCAGTGCTATACTGAGATACGAGCAGTACTTC.

This clonotype has a single count. This may stem from a read error, because a much larger clone lies one nucleotide away. This chain uses TRBV4-1 with TRBJ2-3; D call uncertain. The V gene's germline CDR1 is MGHRA and CDR2 YSYEKL. The CDR3 spans 15 residues. Trimming cost V 3 bases and J 2 bases, with 12 bases left between them. This CDR3 reads CASSHPCGSTDTQYF. The CDR3 DNA is TGCGCCAGCAGCCACCCTTGTGGGTCCACAGATACGCAGTATTTT.

This clonotype showed up many times. The chain combines TRBV3-1 with TRBJ2-7, with a possible D match to TRBD2 (5 bases). This CDR3 comprises 14 residues. Trimming took 0 bases from V and 6 from J, leaving 12 bases between them. The V gene's germline CDR1 is LGHDT and CDR2 YNNKEL (reference sequence). The CDR3 DNA reads TGTGCCAGCAGCCAAGATGAGGTCGCGGGCGAGCAGTACTTC. Translating gives CASSQDEVAGEQYF.

This clonotype was seen repeatedly, ten times or more. The rearrangement links TRBV28 to TRBJ2-1; TRBD2 is a possible D gene (6 bases). Germline assignment: CDR1 MDHEN and CDR2 SYDVKM. There are 12 residues in the CDR3. The V and J ends lost 2 bases and 7 bases respectively, with 6 bases between them. CDR3 sequence (DNA): TGTGCCAGCAGTTTAGGGGGGAATGAGCAGTTCTTC. Encoded protein: CASSLGGNEQFF.

This clonotype was recorded at least ten times. This sequence joins TRBV27 and TRBJ1-5; 8 nucleotides match TRBD1. The J segment lost 6 bases and the V segment lost 6 bases, leaving 7 bases of the junction unmatched. This CDR3 region has 14 residues. The germline CDR1 and CDR2 sequences are MNHEY and SMNVEV (reference sequence). CDR3 nucleotides: TGTGCCAGCAGGGACAGGGAGAGGAGTCAGCCCCAGCATTTT. Translated, it gives CASRDRERSQPQHF.

This clonotype was detected only a few times. This chain uses TRBV5-5 with TRBJ2-1; 10 bases are shared with TRBD1. V lost 0 bases to trimming and J lost 4 bases; unmatched junction nucleotides: 4. CDR3 size: 16 residues. Germline lookup yields CDR1 SGHKS and CDR2 YYEKEE (reference sequence). The CDR3 DNA is TGTGCCAGCAGCTTGGGACAGGGGGCGTCTTACAATGAGCAGTTCTTC. Translated, it gives CASSLGQGASYNEQFF.

This clonotype was observed many times. The chain combines TRBV4-3 with TRBJ1-3; 7 bases align to TRBD1. Per the germline V gene, CDR1 is LGHNA and CDR2 is YSLEER. After removal of 5 bases from V and 4 bases from J, the junction contained 5 bases not matched to a gene. The CDR3 runs to 14 residues. The CDR3 spells CASSFQGVGNTIYF. In DNA form, the CDR3 reads TGCGCCAGCAGCTTTCAGGGGGTCGGAAACACCATATATTTT.

This clonotype was recorded many times. The CDR3 sequence: CAISPRGDNTEAFF. For the CDR3, the DNA is TGTGCCATCAGTCCGCGAGGGGACAACACTGAAGCTTTCTTT. This chain links TRBV10-3 with TRBJ1-1; possible D gene TRBD1, 5 bases. The CDR3 is 14 residues long. Germline CDR1 ENHRY, CDR2 SYGVKD. Trimming took off 5 bases at V and 2 bases at J, with 12 bases between the two ends.

The gene calls are TRBV15 and TRBJ2-7; D possibly uses TRBD1 or TRBD2 (6 bases each). Per germline, CDR1 LNHNV and CDR2 YYDKDF (reference sequence). The CDR3 loop spans 16 amino acids. The V and J ends lost 3 bases and 5 bases respectively, with 20 bases between them. CDR3 region: CATSSYVGGFTNEQYF. The CDR3 DNA is TGTGCCACCAGCAGTTACGTCGGGGGCTTCACGAACGAGCAGTACTTC.

This clonotype was seen many times. The rearrangement links TRBV5-1 to TRBJ1-1, with D possibly being TRBD1 (6 bases). CDR1 and CDR2 (germline): SGHRS, YFSETQ. The germline V and J ends were trimmed by 6 bases and 6 bases, with 18 bases remaining between them. The CDR3 consists of 14 residues. CDR3: CASTTGAGRSEAFF. The DNA for the CDR3 is TGCGCCAGCACCACGGGGGCAGGGAGGTCTGAAGCTTTCTTT.

As concerns this clonotype: Likely a read error: the CDR3 ends without its conserved phenylalanine or tryptophan. The chain joins TRBV6-1 to TRBJ2-7; D is unclear. The ends were cut back, 8 bases at V and 3 bases at J, with 11 bases in the middle. CDR1 MNHNS and CDR2 SASEGT come from the germline V gene. The length of the CDR3 is 12 residues. CDR3 DNA sequence: TGTGCCAGCGGGCAGACAAACTACGAGCAGTACTTA. It specifies CASGQTNYEQYL.

This clonotype was observed at least ten times. The genes are TRBV6-1 and TRBJ2-7, with D tentatively TRBD1 (6 bases). Germline V lookup: CDR1 MNHNS, CDR2 SASEGT. The CDR3 is made up of 15 amino acids. With 5 bases removed from V and 2 bases from J, the gap between germline ends came to 16 bases. The CDR3 sequence is CASSSTGDPPYEQYF. The CDR3 region has the DNA TGTGCCAGCAGTTCGACAGGCGATCCACCCTACGAGCAGTACTTC.